A selection of T cell receptor beta chains follows, all from one sample in a study of OX40 agonist ivuxolimab in advanced cancers. Data came from immunoSEQ multiplex PCR; TCRdb stores just in-frame clones and leaves some out. The profile shows 11,000 to 15,000 clones, 65% to 80% of them singletons. The material was CD4+ or CD8+ T cells sorted from blood, obtained in a trial of the OX40 agonist ivuxolimab. Source of these receptors: an adult with an advanced solid tumor such as melanoma, head and neck, liver or kidney cancer. The CDR3 runs from the conserved cysteine through the conserved F or W. The D gene is left open where the match is weak. The listing skips clone size in some rows; elsewhere it reads once, few, many or a size class.

TRBJ2-7	-	11	TRBV6-5	-	CASSYGGEQYF	TGTGCCAGCAGTTACGGGGGCGAGCAGTACTTC
TRBJ2-7	few	13	TRBV7-2	-	CASSLQGLYEQYF	TGTGCCAGCAGCTTACAGGGGCTGTACGAGCAGTACTTC
TRBJ2-1	-	16	TRBV21-1	-	CASSKRGGGLLNEQFF	TGTGCCAGCAGCAAAAGGGGAGGGGGCCTGTTGAATGAGCAGTTCTTC
TRBJ1-2	-	12	TRBV29-1	-	CSVQSEAMSYTF	TGCAGCGTTCAGTCAGAGGCGATGAGCTACACCTTC
TRBJ2-2	-	16	TRBV28	TRBD2	CASSPSGKVDTGELFF	TGTGCCAGCAGCCCTAGCGGAAAGGTTGACACCGGGGAGCTGTTTTTT
TRBJ1-5	-	14	TRBV6-5	-	CASSYSAATQPQHF	TGTGCCAGCAGTTACTCGGCAGCTACTCAGCCCCAGCATTTT
TRBJ2-2	-	17	TRBV7-7	-	CASSLLRPGENTGELFF	TGTGCCAGCAGCTTACTTAGACCGGGGGAAAACACCGGGGAGCTGTTTTTT
TRBJ1-5	-	15	TRBV7-2	-	CASSLGGYSNQPQHF	TGTGCCAGCAGCTTGGGAGGTTATAGCAATCAGCCCCAGCATTTT
TRBJ1-3	-	17	TRBV6-1	-	CASSEPLLTGPGNTIYF	TGTGCCAGCAGTGAACCTCTATTAACAGGTCCGGGAAACACCATATATTTT
TRBJ1-2	medium-sized	17	TRBV9	TRBD1	CASSVDYRGAPLGGYTF	TGTGCCAGCAGCGTGGACTACAGGGGGGCGCCCCTAGGTGGCTACACCTTC
TRBJ2-7	-	14	TRBV7-9	TRBD2	CASSPQGLAREQYF	TGTGCCAGCAGCCCACAGGGACTAGCCCGAGAGCAGTACTTC
TRBJ2-1	-	9	TRBV11-2	-	CASSSPLFF	TGTGCCAGCAGCTCCCCCTTGTTCTTC
TRBJ2-3	-	11	TRBV20-1	-	CSARRAVTQYF	TGCAGTGCTAGGAGAGCTGTAACGCAGTATTTT
TRBJ2-7	-	13	TRBV30	-	CAWSVVVYDEQYF	TGTGCCTGGAGTGTTGTGGTTTACGACGAGCAGTACTTC
TRBJ2-7	-	13	TRBV11-2	-	CASSLVSAYEQYF	TGTGCCAGCAGCTTAGTATCCGCGTACGAGCAGTACTTC
TRBJ2-3	-	14	TRBV19	-	CASDRSREADTQYF	TGTGCCAGTGACCGGTCGAGAGAGGCAGATACGCAGTATTTT
TRBJ1-4	-	14	TRBV2	-	CASLPRDRNEKLFF	TGTGCCAGCCTCCCCAGGGATAGGAATGAAAAACTGTTTTTT
TRBJ2-1	-	13	TRBV11-2	-	CASSLGDSNEQFF	TGTGCCAGCAGCTTAGGGGATTCCAATGAGCAGTTCTTC
TRBJ2-7	-	15	TRBV13	-	CASSLGSGYAYEQYF	TGTGCCAGCAGCTTAGGTTCAGGTTATGCCTACGAGCAGTACTTC
TRBJ2-1	-	15	TRBV19	TRBD2	CASSLVAGALNEQFF	TGTGCCAGTAGCCTTGTAGCGGGAGCTCTCAATGAGCAGTTCTTC
TRBJ2-5	-	13	TRBV5-4	-	CASSLGNQETQYF	TGTGCCAGCAGCTTGGGGAATCAAGAGACCCAGTACTTC
TRBJ1-3	-	16	TRBV9	-	CASSAEDGLWRDTIYF	TGTGCCAGCAGCGCTGAGGACGGGCTGTGGAGGGACACCATATATTTT
TRBJ2-7	-	14	TRBV10-3	-	CAISESGEIYEQYF	TGTGCCATCAGTGAGTCTGGGGAAATCTACGAGCAGTACTTC
TRBJ1-2	-	17	TRBV27	TRBD1	CASSLLSQGQGNYGYTF	TGTGCCAGCAGTTTATTATCGCAGGGACAGGGTAACTATGGCTACACCTTC
TRBJ1-5	-	13	TRBV4-3	-	CASSWGGKQPQHF	TGCGCCAGCAGCTGGGGGGGGAAACAGCCCCAGCATTTT
TRBJ2-7	-	16	TRBV7-9	-	CASSSPSRLISYEQYF	TGTGCCAGCAGCTCCCCTAGTCGTCTGATCTCCTACGAGCAGTACTTC
TRBJ2-6	-	13	TRBV7-6	-	CASSPGGANVLTF	TGTGCCAGCAGCCCTGGTGGGGCCAACGTCCTGACTTTC
TRBJ2-7	-	14	TRBV30	TRBD2	CAWKTSGRIYEQYF	TGTGCCTGGAAGACTAGCGGGAGAATCTACGAGCAGTACTTC
TRBJ1-2	-	14	TRBV25-1	-	CASSEVGGLGGYTF	TGTGCCAGCAGTGAAGTCGGGGGGCTGGGAGGCTACACCTTC
TRBJ2-1	few	18	TRBV28	TRBD1	CASSPTSGTGGRHDEQFF	TGTGCCAGCAGTCCCACATCCGGGACAGGGGGTCGTCACGATGAGCAGTTCTTC
TRBJ2-7	-	14	TRBV19	TRBD2	CASKSGGSSYEQYF	TGTGCCAGTAAATCGGGAGGTAGCTCCTACGAGCAGTACTTC
TRBJ1-2	-	13	TRBV19	-	CASSIGTVYGYTF	TGTGCCAGTAGTATTGGAACAGTCTATGGCTACACCTTC
TRBJ2-2	medium-sized	18	TRBV28	-	CASSSTRGNSPNTGELFF	TGTGCCAGCAGTTCTACCCGGGGTAACTCCCCGAACACCGGGGAGCTGTTTTTT
TRBJ1-5	-	17	TRBV7-8	-	CASSLVSRTVRNQPQHF	TGTGCCAGCAGCTTAGTTTCTAGGACAGTTCGCAATCAGCCCCAGCATTTT
TRBJ2-7	-	15	TRBV18	-	CASSPPGTKVYEQYF	TGTGCCAGCTCACCACCTGGGACGAAGGTCTACGAGCAGTACTTC
TRBJ2-1	-	15	TRBV27	-	CASSSPLSSYNEQFF	TGTGCCAGCAGTTCACCATTGAGCTCCTACAATGAGCAGTTCTTC
TRBJ2-3	-	13	TRBV19	-	CASSIDSTDTQYF	TGTGCCAGTAGTATAGATTCTACCGATACGCAGTATTTT
TRBJ2-1	-	15	TRBV4-1	-	CASSQEGGLLNEQFF	TGCGCCAGCAGCCAAGAGGGGGGACTTCTTAATGAGCAGTTCTTC
TRBJ2-4	-	14	TRBV10-1	-	CASSERTALNIQYF	TGCGCCAGCAGTGAAAGGACCGCACTAAACATTCAGTACTTC
TRBJ1-1	-	15	TRBV27	-	CASSLSEGGGTEAFF	TGTGCCAGCAGTTTATCAGAGGGGGGAGGTACTGAAGCTTTCTTT
TRBJ2-3	-	16	TRBV7-9	TRBD1	CASSLVTGGGTDTQYF	TGTGCCAGCAGCTTAGTTACAGGGGGAGGCACAGATACGCAGTATTTT
TRBJ2-3	once	16	TRBV6-4	TRBD2	CASSDSSGTSTDTQYF	TGTGCCAGCAGTGACTCCAGCGGGACTAGCACAGATACGCAGTATTTT
TRBJ2-7	-	14	TRBV19	TRBD1	CASTLGQGAYEQYF	TGTGCCAGTACCTTGGGACAGGGCGCCTACGAGCAGTACTTC
TRBJ2-3	medium-sized	18	TRBV7-8	TRBD2	CASSLAYNSGRATDTQYF	TGTGCCAGCAGCTTAGCGTACAATAGCGGGAGGGCTACAGATACGCAGTATTTT
TRBJ2-7	-	14	TRBV29-1	TRBD2	CSVEVETSGYEQYF	TGCAGCGTTGAAGTGGAGACTAGCGGCTACGAGCAGTACTTC
TRBJ2-2	-	17	TRBV9	TRBD2	CASSPGLAEGMTGELFF	TGTGCCAGCAGCCCCGGACTAGCGGAGGGTATGACCGGGGAGCTGTTTTTT
TRBJ2-7	-	14	TRBV29-1	-	CSVEEGQSSYEQYF	TGCAGCGTTGAGGAGGGACAGAGCTCCTACGAGCAGTACTTC
TRBJ1-1	-	14	TRBV6-5	-	CASSYRQGYTEAFF	TGTGCCAGCAGTTACCGGCAGGGGTACACTGAAGCTTTCTTT
TRBJ2-2	-	12	TRBV7-2	-	CASSFKVGELFF	TGTGCCAGCAGCTTTAAGGTCGGGGAGCTGTTTTTT
TRBJ2-6	-	14	TRBV6-1	-	CASSEGDGANVLTF	TGTGCCAGCAGTGAAGGGGATGGGGCCAACGTCCTGACTTTC
TRBJ2-7	-	13	TRBV7-9	-	CASSSTRSSEQYF	TGTGCCAGCAGCTCTACAAGGTCCTCCGAGCAGTACTTC
TRBJ2-1	few	15	TRBV6-5	-	CASSWNFGTLDEQFF	TGTGCCAGCAGTTGGAACTTCGGGACTCTTGATGAGCAGTTCTTC
TRBJ1-1	-	14	TRBV9	TRBD1	CASRPGQGSSEAFF	TGTGCCAGCAGGCCGGGACAGGGCTCGTCTGAAGCTTTCTTT
TRBJ2-7	-	14	TRBV6-5	-	CASKYSGGANEQYF	TGTGCCAGCAAATACTCAGGGGGGGCCAACGAGCAGTACTTC
TRBJ1-5	-	15	TRBV21-1	-	CASSQALYPDQPQHF	TGTGCCAGCAGCCAAGCACTCTACCCCGATCAGCCCCAGCATTTT
TRBJ1-5	once	16	TRBV28	-	CASSQTSVYSNQPQHF	TGTGCCAGCAGTCAGACATCGGTTTATAGCAATCAGCCCCAGCATTTT
TRBJ2-1	-	12	TRBV5-4	-	CASSPGAFEQFF	TGTGCCAGCAGCCCCGGGGCCTTTGAGCAGTTCTTC
TRBJ2-1	-	16	TRBV25-1	TRBD2	CASSDMTSGRGNEQFF	TGTGCCAGCAGCGATATGACTAGCGGGAGGGGCAATGAGCAGTTCTTC
TRBJ1-1	few	13	TRBV30	-	CAWRQQGGTEAFF	TGTGCCTGGAGGCAACAGGGAGGGACTGAAGCTTTCTTT
TRBJ2-5	-	16	TRBV2	TRBD1	CASSGIGDRGVETQYF	TGTGCCAGCAGTGGGATTGGGGACAGGGGTGTAGAGACCCAGTACTTC